One and the same sample provided the 23 T cell receptor beta chains below, sequenced in a study of metastatic and nonmetastatic thyroid tumors. TCRdb reanalyzed the PCR reads with MiXCR. The sample carries about 92,000 clones, about 15% recorded once. Patients underwent thyroid surgery, and none had received any treatment before it. The sample was blood. The receptors shown here come from a female donor with papillary thyroid cancer or a benign thyroid nodule (not recorded which). Some clones in this sample may be carry-over from other donors' samples.

This clone was recorded many times. The chain recombines TRBV6-2 or TRBV6-3 with TRBJ1-2; D possibly corresponds to TRBD1 (6 bases). The ends were cut back, 2 bases at V and 4 bases at J, with 11 bases in the middle. This CDR3 has 14 amino acids. Germline V CDR1 and CDR2: MNHEY, SVGEGT. DNA of the CDR3: TGTGCCAGCAGTTACGAAGGGGGAGGCTATGGCTACACCTTC. Amino acids: CASSYEGGGYGYTF.

In the case of this clone: This could be a read error, since a much larger clone is one nucleotide away. This rearrangement joins TRBV5-4 to TRBJ2-3, with TRBD2 identical over 9 bases. The CDR3 extends over 16 amino acids. Per the germline V gene, CDR1 is SGHNT and CDR2 is YYREEE (reference sequence). V was clipped by 2 bases and J by 0 bases; unmatched bases: 4. The DNA of the CDR3 is TGTGCCAGCAGCTTTCTAGCGGGGTTGAGCACAGATACGCAGTATTTT. Amino acid sequence: CASSFLAGLSTDTQYF. Full variable domain (outside the CDR3, taken from reference TRBV5-4 and TRBJ2-3): ETGVTQSPTHLIKTRGQQVTLRCSSQSGHNTVSWYQQALGQGPQFIFQYYREEENGRGNFPPRFSGLQFPNYSSELNVNALELDDSALYLCASSFLAGLSTDTQYFGPGTRLTVL.

The table lists this clone with many counts. The V gene is TRBV12-3 or TRBV12-4, the J gene TRBJ1-6, with D possibly matching TRBD1 (5 bases). Trimming cost V 5 bases and J 6 bases, with 11 bases left between them. The CDR3 spans 14 residues. CDR3 DNA: TGTGCCAGCAGTCAGGGACCCGTTAATTCACCCCTCCACTTT. It is translated as CASSQGPVNSPLHF.

This clone was seen a handful of times. The rearrangement uses TRBV20-1 and TRBJ2-4; D may be TRBD1 (5 bases). Trimming removed 0 bases at V and 7 bases at J, with 13 bases between. The CDR3 consists of 14 residues. The germline CDR1 and CDR2 sequences are DFQATT and SNEGSKA (reference sequence). The CDR3 reads CSARDPFKGNIQYF. In DNA form, the CDR3 reads TGCAGTGCTAGAGATCCCTTCAAGGGGAACATTCAGTACTTC.

This clone was observed many times. The V call is TRBV2, the J call TRBJ1-6; D is perhaps TRBD1 (5 bases). The V end was cut by 3 bases, the J end by 3 bases, with 15 bases between. Per the germline V gene, CDR1 is SNHLY and CDR2 is FYNNEI. The CDR3 extends over 17 amino acids. The CDR3 DNA is TGTGCCAGCAGTGAGGACCACGGGACGAGCTATAATTCACCCCTCCACTTT. Residues: CASSEDHGTSYNSPLHF.

Worth noting for this clone: A much larger clone lies one base from this, so it may be a read error. Other DNA sequences in the same sample also yield this CDR3. The rearrangement links TRBV20-1 to TRBJ2-5; 8 bases are shared with TRBD1. The CDR3 runs to 13 residues. Germline V gene lookup returns CDR1 DFQATT and CDR2 SNEGSKA (reference sequence). CDR3 region: CSAQTGVGETQYF. In DNA, the CDR3 is TGCAGTGCCCAGACAGGGGTGGGAGAGACACAGTACTTC.

The sample holds a few counts of this clone. A much larger clone sits a single nucleotide away, making a read error possible. The chain carries TRBV19 and TRBJ2-1, with D tentatively TRBD2 (6 bases). This CDR3 comprises 15 residues. The germline V and J ends were trimmed by 3 bases and 4 bases, with 13 bases remaining between them. In germline, CDR1 is LNHDA, CDR2 SQIVND (reference sequence). CDR3 DNA: TGTGCCAGTAGTATTACAGTGGGGGGTTACAATGAGCAGTTCTTC. It translates to CASSITVGGYNEQFF.

This clone was observed a handful of times. The same CDR3 arises from other DNA sequences in this sample as well. The chain joins TRBV20-1 to TRBJ2-1; 12 bases agree with TRBD2. In germline, CDR1 is DFQATT, CDR2 SNEGSKA (reference sequence). V lost 1 base, J lost 6 bases, and 13 bases stayed unmatched. There are 18 residues in the CDR3. The CDR3 DNA is TGCAGTGCTAGAGGCCCTCTAGCGGGGGGGATTTCGGGCAATGAGCAGTTCTTC. Residues: CSARGPLAGGISGNEQFF.

On this clone: With a much larger clone just one base away, this may be a read error. The sample holds other DNA sequences that translate to the same CDR3. The chain employs TRBV9 and TRBJ2-1, with 13 bases that match TRBD2. V was clipped by 1 base and J by 4 bases; unmatched bases: 11. The CDR3 extends over 19 amino acids. The V gene's germline CDR1 is SGDLS and CDR2 YYNGEE. DNA of the CDR3: TGTGCCAGCAGCGTATCGGGACTAGCGGGGCCGAGCTCGTACAATGAGCAGTTCTTC. This encodes CASSVSGLAGPSSYNEQFF.

This clone was seen ten or more times. V gene TRBV24-1 combines with J gene TRBJ2-5; TRBD2 matches at 9 bases. The CDR3 has 16 residues. Germline values: CDR1 KGHDR, CDR2 SFDVKD. V dropped 4 bases and J dropped 1; count of bases not matched to a gene: 6. The CDR3 protein is CATSDPLAGSQETQYF. CDR3 coding DNA: TGTGCCACCAGTGACCCCCTAGCGGGGTCCCAAGAGACCCAGTACTTC.

The sample holds many counts of this clone. The chain is built from TRBV4-2 and TRBJ1-5, with TRBD1 matching over 10 bases. The germline V gene has CDR1 LGHNA and CDR2 YNFKEQ. J was trimmed by 2 bases and V by 3 bases; bases with no gene match: 7. There are 17 residues in the CDR3. The CDR3 DNA is TGTGCCAGCAGCCATTTGATGGGGACAGGGGGCAATCAGCCCCAGCATTTT. Amino acid sequence: CASSHLMGTGGNQPQHF.

J is TRBJ1-6 and V is TRBV27; D gene unclear. V shed 2 bases and J shed 6 bases, with 2 bases lying between them. Per the germline V gene, CDR1 is MNHEY and CDR2 is SMNVEV (reference sequence). The CDR3 length is 12 residues. The CDR3 coding sequence is TGTGCCAGCAGTTTAACTAATTCACCCCTCCACTTT. Translated: CASSLTNSPLHF.

This clone was seen ten or more times. Other DNA sequences in the same sample also yield this CDR3. This chain connects TRBV9 to TRBJ2-7; 7 bases are a match to TRBD2. Trimming removed 0 bases from V and 2 bases from J; junction bases left unmatched: 5. The CDR3 extends over 15 amino acids. Germline V gene sequence: CDR1 SGDLS, CDR2 YYNGEE. CDR3: CASSVAAGETYEQYF. CDR3 bases: TGTGCCAGCAGCGTAGCGGCGGGGGAGACCTACGAGCAGTACTTC.

This clone was detected ten times or more. The chain is built from TRBV7-3 and TRBJ2-2; TRBD2 matches 10 bases. V lost 2 bases and J lost 1; bases outside the gene matches: 7. Germline V gene lookup returns CDR1 SGHTA and CDR2 FQGTGA. CDR3 length: 18 residues. CDR3 coding DNA: TGTGCCAGCAGCTTAGAAAACTGGACTAGCGGGAACACCGGGGAGCTGTTTTTT. It is translated as CASSLENWTSGNTGELFF.

This clone was counted at least ten times. The chain combines TRBV5-4 with TRBJ1-1, with 7 bases aligning to TRBD1. Germline trimming cut 4 bases from V and 10 bases from J; bases unmatched to any gene: 10. CDR1 is SGHNT, CDR2 YYREEE, per germline (reference sequence). The CDR3 totals 13 residues. The CDR3 spells CASSRSQGFVAFF. CDR3 nucleotides: TGTGCCAGCAGCCGCTCACAGGGGTTTGTAGCTTTCTTT.

This clone was picked up many times. The chain joins TRBV28 to TRBJ2-3; 8 bases match TRBD2. V lost 8 bases to trimming and J lost 2 bases; unmatched junction nucleotides: 12. Germline CDR1 is MDHEN and CDR2 is SYDVKM. This CDR3 region has 16 residues. CDR3 nucleotide sequence: TGTGCCAGCCGCCCGGGGGGGGAGCTCCCCACAGATACGCAGTATTTT. Translation gives CASRPGGELPTDTQYF.

The sample holds many counts of this clone. The J gene is TRBJ2-3, the V gene TRBV9; D unresolved. The CDR3 consists of 13 residues. Per germline, CDR1 SGDLS and CDR2 YYNGEE. V lost 6 bases and J lost 6, with 14 bases in between. CDR3 sequence (DNA): TGTGCCAGCACCCCGCTCAATGAGGATACGCAGTATTTT. It codes for CASTPLNEDTQYF.

This clone was found many times. This rearrangement joins TRBV5-1 to TRBJ1-3; 9 positions match TRBD1. CDR3 length: 18 residues. V lost 3 bases to trimming and J lost 0 bases; unmatched junction nucleotides: 10. The germline gives CDR1 SGHRS, CDR2 YFSETQ. Here the CDR3 reads CASSWKGQGRDSGNTIYF. The CDR3 DNA is TGCGCCAGCAGCTGGAAAGGACAGGGGCGAGACTCTGGAAACACCATATATTTT.

V usage is TRBV6-2 or TRBV6-3 and J usage is TRBJ2-7; D is unclear. This CDR3 contains 13 residues. V dropped 6 bases and J dropped 1 base, with 10 bases sitting between them. The germline V gene has CDR1 MNHEY and CDR2 SVGEGT. CDR3 residues: CASSPAVSYEQYF. The CDR3 nucleotides are TGTGCCAGCAGCCCGGCGGTATCCTACGAGCAGTACTTC.

This clone was seen ten or more times. V usage is TRBV5-6 and J usage is TRBJ2-1, with D perhaps TRBD1 (6 bases). V was cut by 4 bases and J by 10 bases, with 12 bases left in between. Germline lookup yields CDR1 SGHDT and CDR2 YYEEEE. The CDR3 runs to 12 residues. The chain's CDR3 is CASSGQDREQFF. The CDR3 bases are TGTGCCAGCAGCGGGCAGGACAGAGAGCAGTTCTTC.

This clone was seen at least ten times. The chain employs TRBV19 and TRBJ2-3, with TRBD2 identical over 10 bases. The trim removed 3 bases at V and 6 bases at J, leaving 9 bases unmatched. CDR1 and CDR2 (germline): LNHDA, SQIVND (reference sequence). The CDR3 consists of 16 residues. CDR3 region: CASSMTLAGAQDTQYF. The CDR3 DNA sequence: TGTGCCAGTAGTATGACGCTAGCGGGGGCCCAGGATACGCAGTATTTT.

Comment on this clone: The conserved closing phenylalanine or tryptophan is absent in this CDR3, likely reflecting a read error. The chain combines TRBV29-1 with TRBJ1-1; a weak D match, TRBD1 (5 bases). The CDR3 totals 11 residues. Germline lookup yields CDR1 SQVTM and CDR2 ANQGSEA. V lost 7 bases, J lost 4 bases, and 10 bases lay in between. The CDR3 here is CSANGGTEAFS. For the CDR3, the DNA is TGCAGCGCTAACGGGGGCACTGAAGCTTTCTCT.

V gene TRBV19 combines with J gene TRBJ2-3; 9 positions match TRBD2. Trimming at V came to 6 bases and at J to 3 bases, leaving 7 bases not matched to a gene. Germline V lookup: CDR1 LNHDA, CDR2 SQIVND (reference sequence). The CDR3 consists of 15 residues. Written as DNA, the CDR3 is TGTGCCAGTAGAGAGACTAGCGGTCTTACAGATACGCAGTATTTT. Amino acids: CASRETSGLTDTQYF.